Below, 8 T cell receptor beta chains from the same sample are listed, as sequenced in a study of T cells in Graves' hyperthyroidism and ophthalmopathy (dated by TCRdb to about 2019). Libraries were constructed by multiplex PCR. Sequenced using an Illumina HiSeq 2000. TCR beta CDR3 regions were amplified from RNA transcripts. A first-round RT-PCR of the TCR CDR3 used the HTBI primer set with the Qiagen OneStep RT-PCR kit. TCRdb applied fastp at Q25 and MiXCR to the public reads, then kept only in-frame beta chains. Entries are consolidated by CDR3 protein sequence, retaining the most common genes and DNA. This sample holds about 480,000 distinct CDR3 sequences; approximately 15% were observed only once. The ten largest clones take up roughly 17% of the sample. The sequenced sample consisted of blood. These receptors were obtained from a woman under 30 with Graves' hyperthyroidism.

Of note for this clonotype: One end of the junction is discordant with germline, which a read error may explain. This chain uses TRBV12-3 or TRBV12-4 with TRBJ1-6; D ambiguous. The CDR3 length is 15 residues. DNA for the CDR3: TGTGCCAGCAGAGAGGACGGAACTTATAATTCACCCCCCCACTTT. It codes for CASREDGTYNSPPHF.

This clonotype was seen ten or more times. The chain links TRBV12-3 or TRBV12-4 to TRBJ2-1, with 8 bases matching TRBD1. V trimming: 7 bases; J trimming: 3 bases; junction bases outside the gene matches: 8. The CDR3 loop spans 15 amino acids. CDR3 region: CASTSRDRIYNEQFF. CDR3 bases: TGTGCCAGCACCAGCCGGGACAGGATCTACAATGAGCAGTTCTTC.

This clonotype was found once. The chain joins TRBV27 to TRBJ2-3; tentatively, D is TRBD1 or TRBD2 (6 bases each). The germline gives CDR1 MNHEY, CDR2 SMNVEV (reference sequence). The V gene lost 8 bases and the J gene lost 5 bases, with 29 bases spanning the gap. This CDR3 spans 18 amino acids. CDR3 region: CASSPVKFAGQGGDTQYF. In nucleotides, the CDR3 is TGTGCCAGCTCACCCGTTAAGTTTGCGGGACAAGGGGGAGATACGCAGTATTTT.

The rearrangement joins TRBV28 to TRBJ2-7; TRBD1 matches at 7 bases. Germline trimming cut 1 base from V and 2 bases from J; bases unmatched to any gene: 5. The germline CDR1 and CDR2 sequences are MDHEN and SYDVKM. The CDR3 runs to 15 residues. Here the CDR3 DNA reads TGTGCCAGCAGTTTATTGGGACAGACAACCTACGAGCAGTACTTC. Residues: CASSLLGQTTYEQYF.

This clonotype has ten or more counts. The chain couples TRBV27 to TRBJ2-5, with D unclear. The germline CDR1 and CDR2 sequences are MNHEY and SMNVEV (reference sequence). Trimming pared 3 bases from V and 6 bases from J, leaving 5 bases between. This CDR3 region has 11 residues. The CDR3, as DNA: TGTGCCAGCAGTTTTGGCCAGACCCAGTACTTC. It is translated as CASSFGQTQYF.

This clonotype was detected many times. The chain carries TRBV6-1 and TRBJ1-2; 9 bases fit TRBD1. Germline CDR1 and CDR2: MNHNS and SASEGT. V shed 1 base and J 4 bases; nucleotides not matched to a gene: 10. The length of the CDR3 is 17 residues. The CDR3 loop reads CASSEEGLGQGSYGYTF. The CDR3 region has the DNA TGTGCCAGCAGTGAAGAGGGGTTAGGACAGGGGTCCTATGGCTACACCTTC.

The table lists this clonotype with many counts. The chain carries TRBV19 and TRBJ2-3; 10 bases fit TRBD1. The CDR3 is 18 residues long. Germline V gene sequence: CDR1 LNHDA, CDR2 SQIVND (reference sequence). V gave up 3 bases and J gave up 6 bases; unmatched junction bases: 15. CDR3 coding DNA: TGTGCCAGTAGTATCCTAAGTGCAGACAGGGGGCGCGGGGATACGCAGTATTTT. This encodes CASSILSADRGRGDTQYF.

The table lists this clonotype with many counts. V usage is TRBV7-3 and J usage is TRBJ2-1; 13 bases are a match to TRBD2. Germline CDR1 SGHTA, CDR2 FQGTGA. This CDR3 spans 18 amino acids. J lost 5 bases, V lost 0 bases, and 7 bases had no gene match. DNA for the CDR3: TGTGCCAGCAGCTTAACGAGTGGGACTAGCGGGACTGACAATGAGCAGTTCTTC. It encodes CASSLTSGTSGTDNEQFF. The complete variable domain, with remaining parts taken from reference TRBV7-3 and TRBJ2-1, reads GAGVSQTPSNKVTEKGKYVELRCDPISGHTALYWYRQSLGQGPEFLIYFQGTGAADDSGLPNDRFFAVRPEGSVSTLKIQRTERGDSAVYLCASSLTSGTSGTDNEQFFGPGTRLTVL.